Listed here are 23 T cell receptor beta chains from one sample, sequenced in a study of shared clonotypes between healthy human individuals. Profiled with immunoSEQ multiplex PCR; TCRdb holds only in-frame clones, not every one. The table lists about 960,000 clones, 76% of them singletons, with approximately 1.5% in the top ten. Specimen: memory CD4+ T cells sorted from blood. Regarding subset: CD45RA-negative fraction. The receptor set was obtained from a young man in good health.

The chain carries TRBV6-6 and TRBJ2-4, with D maybe TRBD1 (7 bases). Per germline, CDR1 MNHNY and CDR2 SVGAGI (reference sequence). Between the trimmed V and J ends, which lost 6 bases and 5 bases, there was a span of 20 bases. CDR3 length: 16 amino acids. The CDR3 protein is CASSKGVAGTENIQYF. The CDR3 nucleotides are TGTGCCAGCAGCAAGGGGGTTGCGGGGACAGAAAACATTCAGTACTTC.

CDR3 in amino acids: CASSNPGGRNTEAFF. In DNA form, the CDR3 reads TGTGCCAGCAGTAACCCGGGGGGGCGTAACACTGAAGCTTTCTTT. The chain couples TRBV6-1 to TRBJ1-1; D is perhaps TRBD1 (6 bases). This CDR3 region has 15 residues. Germline V gene lookup returns CDR1 MNHNS and CDR2 SASEGT. Between the trimmed V and J ends, which lost 5 bases and 2 bases, there was a span of 15 bases.

This clone was counted a few times. J is TRBJ1-1 and V is TRBV5-3; D not resolved. TRBV5-3 is classed as an ORF, of uncertain function. The length of the CDR3 is 13 residues. V was cut by 4 bases and J by 3 bases, with 10 bases left in between. CDR3 in DNA: TGTGCCAGAAGCCGATTGGAGGACACTGAAGCTTTCTTT. It encodes CARSRLEDTEAFF.

The chain uses TRBV7-2 and TRBJ2-1; TRBD2 is a possible D gene (6 bases). V dropped 5 bases and J dropped 7 bases, with 12 bases sitting between them. The CDR3 contains 13 residues. Germline CDR1 reads SGHTA; CDR2 reads FQGNSA. The CDR3 DNA reads TGTGCCAGCAGCAGGGGACTCTTGAATGAGCAGTTCTTC. Translating gives CASSRGLLNEQFF.

This clone was counted ten times or more. CDR3 in amino acids: CAWIPPGDYNSPLHF. CDR3 nucleotide sequence: TGTGCCTGGATACCTCCGGGGGACTATAATTCACCCCTCCACTTT. The V call is TRBV30, the J call TRBJ1-6; the D gene is possibly TRBD1 (5 bases). The CDR3 is 15 amino acids. V was pared by 4 bases and J by 3 bases, with 13 bases between. Germline CDR1 is GTSNPN and CDR2 is SVGIG (reference sequence).

The CDR3 reads CASSLTSAYNEQFF. CDR3 DNA: TGTGCCAGCAGCTTGACTAGCGCTTACAATGAGCAGTTCTTC. The chain combines TRBV7-9 with TRBJ2-1; TRBD2 aligns across 8 bases. Germline V gene lookup returns CDR1 SEHNR and CDR2 FQNEAQ (reference sequence). The CDR3 covers 14 residues. Trimming took 3 bases from V and 4 from J; bases not matched to a gene: 2. Combining the CDR3 with reference TRBV7-9 and TRBJ2-1 gives the whole variable domain DTGVSQNPRHKITKRGQNVTFRCDPISEHNRLYWYRQTLGQGPEFLTYFQNEAQLEKSRLLSDRFSAERPKGSFSTLEIQRTEQGDSAMYLCASSLTSAYNEQFFGPGTRLTVL.

The J gene is TRBJ2-7, the V gene TRBV29-1, with unresolved D. Trimming shortened V by 7 bases and J by 6 bases, and 19 bases separated the two germline ends. The CDR3 loop spans 13 amino acids. Germline CDR1 is SQVTM and CDR2 is ANQGSEA. CDR3 region: CSARKASVPEQYF. The CDR3 DNA reads TGCAGCGCCAGGAAGGCCAGCGTTCCCGAGCAGTACTTC.

The chain links TRBV6-1 to TRBJ2-6; D not resolved. Looked up from germline, CDR1 is MNHNS and CDR2 is SASEGT. CDR3 length: 15 amino acids. Between the trimmed V and J ends, which lost 3 bases and 0 bases, there was a span of 6 bases. CDR3 sequence reads: CASSDLTSGANVLTF. The DNA for the CDR3 is TGTGCCAGCAGTGACCTAACCTCTGGGGCCAACGTCCTGACTTTC.

The chain links TRBV2 to TRBJ1-5; no definite D call. This CDR3 has 14 amino acids. V lost 4 bases and J 3 bases, leaving 10 bases between the germline ends. In germline, CDR1 is SNHLY, CDR2 FYNNEI. The CDR3 nucleotides read TGTGCCAGCAGTGCCATGGCCCCCAATCAGCCCCAGCATTTT. Amino acid sequence: CASSAMAPNQPQHF.

The V and J genes are TRBV10-3 and TRBJ2-2; 8 bases are shared with TRBD1. Trimming cost V 0 bases and J 5 bases; bases outside gene matches: 5. This CDR3 has 16 amino acids. In germline, CDR1 is ENHRY, CDR2 SYGVKD. CDR3 amino acids: CAISESGQGGTGELFF. As DNA, the CDR3 is TGTGCCATCAGTGAGTCAGGACAGGGTGGAACCGGGGAGCTGTTTTTT.

This clone was recorded many times. The chain employs TRBV7-9 and TRBJ1-2, with D tentatively TRBD1 (5 bases). This CDR3 region has 14 residues. Deletions cut 7 bases from V and 4 bases from J, with 16 bases between. The germline CDR1 and CDR2 sequences are SEHNR and FQNEAQ (reference sequence). Here the CDR3 DNA reads TGTGCCAGCACCCCGGTGGGGCCGGGCTATGGCTACACCTTC. Translating it yields CASTPVGPGYGYTF.

The chain joins TRBV18 to TRBJ1-6; 11 bases match TRBD1. The CDR3 sequence is 17 residues long. Germline V gene data show CDR1 as KGHSH and CDR2 as LQKENI. Germline trimming cut 2 bases from V and 9 bases from J; bases unmatched to any gene: 9. For the CDR3, the DNA is TGTGCCAGCTCACCAACAGAATCCGGGACAGGGGGTTCACCCCTCCACTTT. Residues: CASSPTESGTGGSPLHF.

The rearrangement uses TRBV18 and TRBJ1-3; D is uncertain. The V end was cut by 4 bases, the J end by 0 bases, with 13 bases between. Germline lookup yields CDR1 KGHSH and CDR2 LQKENI. The CDR3 runs 16 residues. CDR3 residues: CASSQNPSASGNTIYF. Here the CDR3 DNA reads TGTGCCAGCTCACAGAATCCCTCCGCCTCTGGAAACACCATATATTTT.

The chain uses TRBV30 and TRBJ2-4, with 11 bases aligning to TRBD1. This CDR3 spans 15 amino acids. After removal of 4 bases from V and 6 bases from J, the junction contained 8 bases not matched to a gene. CDR1 is GTSNPN, CDR2 SVGIG, per germline (reference sequence). DNA of the CDR3: TGTGCCTGGAAGCCCGGGGGGACAGGGGGAAACATTCAGTACTTC. This codes for CAWKPGGTGGNIQYF.

This chain connects TRBV28 to TRBJ2-2, with D perhaps given as TRBD1 or TRBD2 (6 bases each). The germline CDR1 and CDR2 sequences are MDHEN and SYDVKM. This CDR3 has 15 residues. V was cut by 6 bases and J by 4 bases, with 15 bases left in between. DNA for the CDR3: TGTGCCAGCAGCGGAGGAGGGGGTGGCACCGGGGAGCTGTTTTTT. This encodes CASSGGGGGTGELFF.

This clone was picked up one time. The chain couples TRBV29-1 to TRBJ2-5; TRBD1 matches at 9 bases. Germline CDR1 SQVTM, CDR2 ANQGSEA. This CDR3 comprises 14 residues. The J segment lost 4 bases and the V segment lost 5 bases, leaving 8 bases of the junction unmatched. CDR3 nucleotides: TGCAGCGTTTCCCAGACAGGGGGTTCAGAGACCCAGTACTTC. This codes for CSVSQTGGSETQYF.

The chain links TRBV7-2 to TRBJ1-5; the D gene is possibly TRBD1 (5 bases). V lost 2 bases, J lost 7 bases, and 9 bases lay in between. The germline gives CDR1 SGHTA, CDR2 FQGNSA. The CDR3 consists of 13 residues. The CDR3 nucleotides are TGTGCCAGCAGCTTAAGACAGTGGCAGCCCCAGCATTTT. Residues: CASSLRQWQPQHF.

This sequence joins TRBV5-4 and TRBJ2-6, with D perhaps TRBD2 (6 bases). The germline V gene has CDR1 SGHNT and CDR2 YYREEE (reference sequence). CDR3 length: 14 amino acids. Deletions cut 4 bases from V and 2 bases from J, with 7 bases between. The CDR3 region is CASSGGTGANVLTF. The CDR3 bases are TGTGCCAGCAGCGGAGGGACTGGGGCCAACGTCCTGACTTTC. Full variable domain (remainder filled in from reference TRBV5-4 and TRBJ2-6): ETGVTQSPTHLIKTRGQQVTLRCSSQSGHNTVSWYQQALGQGPQFIFQYYREEENGRGNFPPRFSGLQFPNYSSELNVNALELDDSALYLCASSGGTGANVLTFGAGSRLTVL.

This chain uses TRBV25-1 with TRBJ2-3; the D is unclear. Between the trimmed V and J ends, which lost 1 base and 3 bases, there was a span of 11 bases. Per the germline V gene, CDR1 is MGHDK and CDR2 is SYGVNS. The length of the CDR3 is 15 residues. CDR3 DNA: TGTGCCAGCAGTGAATTTGGCAGAGTGACAGATACGCAGTATTTT. Its translation: CASSEFGRVTDTQYF.

The chain employs TRBV13 and TRBJ1-2; 7 bases align to TRBD1. J was trimmed by 6 bases and V by 4 bases; bases with no gene match: 2. The CDR3 spans 12 residues. Germline loops: CDR1 PRHDT, CDR2 FYEKMQ (reference sequence). The CDR3 nucleotides read TGTGCCAGCAGCTCCGGGACAGATGGCTACACCTTC. It encodes CASSSGTDGYTF.

The chain carries TRBV25-1 and TRBJ2-5; 9 bases agree with TRBD1. CDR3 length: 11 residues. Germline V gene lookup returns CDR1 MGHDK and CDR2 SYGVNS. V was clipped by 6 bases and J by 11 bases; unmatched bases: 4. The CDR3 protein is CASRRQGEQYF. The CDR3 DNA sequence: TGTGCCAGCAGAAGACAGGGGGAGCAGTACTTC.

This chain links TRBV5-6 with TRBJ1-2; TRBD1 might be the D (6 bases). Trimming left V 3 bases short and J 2 bases short, with 11 bases between. The germline gives CDR1 SGHDT, CDR2 YYEEEE. The CDR3 is 14 amino acids. CDR3 residues: CASSSLGQNYGYTF. The CDR3 DNA is TGTGCCAGCAGCTCTCTTGGACAGAACTATGGCTACACCTTC.

The chain links TRBV10-3 to TRBJ1-5, with TRBD1 matching over 9 bases. The junction had 3 bases not matched to a gene; V was cut back by 5 bases and J by 4 bases. The germline V gene has CDR1 ENHRY and CDR2 SYGVKD. The CDR3 is 14 amino acids. The CDR3 loop reads CAISSGQGNQPQHF. For the CDR3, the DNA is TGTGCCATCAGTTCCGGACAGGGGAATCAGCCCCAGCATTTT.